This is a list of T cell receptor beta chains from one sample in a study of cytomegalovirus exposure and HLA in healthy donors. Assay: immunoSEQ multiplex PCR; the TCRdb copy retains only in-frame clones and omits some. The sample records under 200,000 clones, around 67% being singletons. The sequenced sample consisted of PBMCs. The receptors shown here come from a woman aged 18-29 years in good health and CMV-seropositive. Both conserved end residues are part of each CDR3. The order of the fields is V gene, D gene, clone size, J gene, CDR3 protein, CDR3 DNA. A D gene is named only where the DNA matches it firmly. Expanded clones get a size class; other rows say once, few or many, or leave the size out.

V gene: TRBV5-4; D gene: NA; clone size: NA; J gene: TRBJ2-7; CDR3 protein: CASSRGADRYYEQYF; CDR3 DNA: TGTGCCAGCAGCCGGGGGGCGGACAGATACTACGAGCAGTACTTC
V gene: TRBV9; D gene: TRBD2; clone size: NA; J gene: TRBJ2-1; CDR3 protein: CASSDSPGLANRGVYNEQFF; CDR3 DNA: TGTGCCAGCAGCGACTCCCCGGGACTAGCGAACCGCGGGGTCTACAATGAGCAGTTCTTC
V gene: TRBV5-1; D gene: TRBD1; clone size: NA; J gene: TRBJ2-1; CDR3 protein: CASSPGTGGFYNEQFF; CDR3 DNA: TGCGCCAGCAGCCCCGGGACAGGGGGTTTCTACAATGAGCAGTTCTTC
V gene: TRBV6-1; D gene: NA; clone size: NA; J gene: TRBJ2-7; CDR3 protein: CASSEVQGRTEQYF; CDR3 DNA: TGTGCCAGCAGTGAAGTCCAGGGAAGGACCGAGCAGTACTTC
V gene: TRBV10-3; D gene: NA; clone size: NA; J gene: TRBJ1-1; CDR3 protein: CAIKVADTNTEAFF; CDR3 DNA: TGTGCCATCAAAGTGGCAGATACGAACACTGAAGCTTTCTTT
V gene: TRBV25-1; D gene: TRBD1; clone size: once; J gene: TRBJ2-7; CDR3 protein: CASSPHTGTGEGEQYF; CDR3 DNA: TGTGCCAGCAGTCCCCACACAGGGACAGGGGAAGGCGAGCAGTACTTC
V gene: TRBV5-6; D gene: TRBD2; clone size: NA; J gene: TRBJ2-2; CDR3 protein: CASSYQRGRTGELFF; CDR3 DNA: TGTGCCAGCAGCTATCAGCGGGGTCGGACCGGGGAGCTGTTTTTT
V gene: TRBV30; D gene: NA; clone size: NA; J gene: TRBJ1-2; CDR3 protein: CAWSVLSAGGYTF; CDR3 DNA: TGTGCCTGGAGTGTACTATCAGCGGGTGGCTACACCTTC
V gene: TRBV5-1; D gene: NA; clone size: NA; J gene: TRBJ2-3; CDR3 protein: CASSPGTGTSSDTQYF; CDR3 DNA: TGCGCCAGCAGCCCAGGGACAGGGACTAGTTCAGATACGCAGTATTTT
V gene: TRBV19; D gene: TRBD1; clone size: NA; J gene: TRBJ1-4; CDR3 protein: CASSPRGPGGEKLFF; CDR3 DNA: TGTGCCAGTAGCCCCAGGGGGCCAGGGGGTGAAAAACTGTTTTTT
V gene: TRBV5-1; D gene: NA; clone size: NA; J gene: TRBJ2-1; CDR3 protein: CASSEFLSHNEQFF; CDR3 DNA: TGCGCCAGCAGCGAGTTTTTATCTCACAATGAGCAGTTCTTC
V gene: TRBV11-3; D gene: TRBD2; clone size: few; J gene: TRBJ2-1; CDR3 protein: CASSEPRGASYNEQFF; CDR3 DNA: TGTGCCAGCAGCGAGCCGCGGGGGGCTTCCTACAATGAGCAGTTCTTC
V gene: TRBV6-1; D gene: TRBD1; clone size: few; J gene: TRBJ1-3; CDR3 protein: CASSEGRGQGNTIYF; CDR3 DNA: TGTGCCAGCAGTGAGGGCAGGGGGCAGGGAAACACCATATATTTT
V gene: TRBV5-1; D gene: NA; clone size: few; J gene: TRBJ2-7; CDR3 protein: CASSLRDEQYF; CDR3 DNA: TGCGCCAGCAGCTTGCGTGACGAGCAGTACTTC
V gene: TRBV27; D gene: TRBD2; clone size: NA; J gene: TRBJ2-3; CDR3 protein: CASSFIAGGRSTDTQYF; CDR3 DNA: TGTGCCAGCAGTTTTATAGCGGGGGGGCGTAGCACAGATACGCAGTATTTT
V gene: TRBV11-2; D gene: TRBD1; clone size: NA; J gene: TRBJ2-7; CDR3 protein: CASSLGGFYRGYEQYF; CDR3 DNA: TGTGCCAGCAGCTTAGGGGGGTTTTACAGGGGGTACGAGCAGTACTTC
V gene: TRBV27; D gene: TRBD2; clone size: NA; J gene: TRBJ2-7; CDR3 protein: CASSLDRSSGYHYEQYF; CDR3 DNA: TGTGCCAGCAGTTTAGATAGGTCTAGCGGGTATCACTACGAGCAGTACTTC
V gene: TRBV9; D gene: NA; clone size: NA; J gene: TRBJ2-2; CDR3 protein: CASSVGGGTGELFF; CDR3 DNA: TGTGCCAGCAGCGTAGGAGGGGGCACCGGGGAGCTGTTTTTT
V gene: TRBV9; D gene: NA; clone size: NA; J gene: TRBJ2-3; CDR3 protein: CASSGGAGPMDTQYF; CDR3 DNA: TGTGCCAGCAGCGGGGGAGCCGGCCCGATGGATACGCAGTATTTT
V gene: TRBV6-1; D gene: TRBD2; clone size: few; J gene: TRBJ2-7; CDR3 protein: CASSRTRSYEQYF; CDR3 DNA: TGTGCCAGCAGTAGGACTAGGTCCTACGAGCAGTACTTC
V gene: TRBV27; D gene: NA; clone size: NA; J gene: TRBJ2-7; CDR3 protein: CASSYEGAPSSYEQYF; CDR3 DNA: TGTGCCAGCAGTTACGAGGGAGCCCCGAGCTCCTACGAGCAGTACTTC
V gene: TRBV7-2; D gene: NA; clone size: NA; J gene: TRBJ1-1; CDR3 protein: CASSFQALGTEAFF; CDR3 DNA: TGTGCCAGCAGCTTCCAGGCTCTTGGTACTGAAGCTTTCTTT
V gene: TRBV2; D gene: NA; clone size: few; J gene: TRBJ2-5; CDR3 protein: CASSEGYRVGTQYF; CDR3 DNA: TGTGCCAGCAGTGAAGGTTACAGGGTAGGGACCCAGTACTTC
V gene: TRBV12-5; D gene: TRBD2; clone size: few; J gene: TRBJ2-1; CDR3 protein: CASGRGLVTYEQFF; CDR3 DNA: TGTGCTAGTGGCAGAGGACTAGTTACGTATGAGCAGTTCTTC
V gene: TRBV19; D gene: NA; clone size: NA; J gene: TRBJ1-5; CDR3 protein: CATRGALGQPQHF; CDR3 DNA: TGTGCCACCCGGGGGGCCTTAGGTCAGCCCCAGCATTTT
V gene: TRBV5-6; D gene: NA; clone size: NA; J gene: TRBJ2-1; CDR3 protein: CASSLRTFTYNEQFF; CDR3 DNA: TGTGCCAGCAGCTTGAGGACTTTCACCTACAATGAGCAGTTCTTC
V gene: TRBV30; D gene: TRBD1; clone size: NA; J gene: TRBJ1-1; CDR3 protein: CAWSVQGDEAFF; CDR3 DNA: TGTGCCTGGAGTGTACAGGGGGACGAAGCTTTCTTT
V gene: TRBV5-1; D gene: TRBD1; clone size: NA; J gene: TRBJ1-5; CDR3 protein: CASRDGTGNQPQHF; CDR3 DNA: TGCGCCAGCAGGGACGGGACAGGGAATCAGCCCCAGCATTTT
V gene: TRBV7-9; D gene: NA; clone size: NA; J gene: TRBJ2-2; CDR3 protein: CASSGPGVTQSGGELFF; CDR3 DNA: TGTGCCAGCAGCGGACCCGGGGTCACCCAGTCGGGCGGGGAGCTGTTTTTT
V gene: TRBV11-3; D gene: TRBD2; clone size: NA; J gene: TRBJ2-2; CDR3 protein: CASSLERGPSSGELFF; CDR3 DNA: TGTGCCAGCAGCTTGGAGCGGGGGCCTTCTTCCGGGGAGCTGTTTTTT
V gene: TRBV7-8; D gene: NA; clone size: NA; J gene: TRBJ2-7; CDR3 protein: CASSLGAQGTYEQYF; CDR3 DNA: TGTGCCAGCAGCTTAGGTGCGCAGGGTACCTACGAGCAGTACTTC
V gene: TRBV4-3; D gene: NA; clone size: NA; J gene: TRBJ1-5; CDR3 protein: CASSQDLSNQPQHF; CDR3 DNA: TGCGCCAGCAGCCAAGATCTCAGCAATCAGCCCCAGCATTTT
V gene: TRBV2; D gene: TRBD1; clone size: NA; J gene: TRBJ1-2; CDR3 protein: CASNGPGQGYYGYTF; CDR3 DNA: TGTGCCAGCAATGGGCCGGGACAGGGGTACTATGGCTACACCTTC
V gene: TRBV5-6; D gene: TRBD2; clone size: NA; J gene: TRBJ2-3; CDR3 protein: CASSLLIAGGTTDTQYF; CDR3 DNA: TGTGCCAGCAGCTTGTTAATAGCGGGGGGTACCACAGATACGCAGTATTTT
V gene: TRBV30; D gene: TRBD2; clone size: few; J gene: TRBJ2-7; CDR3 protein: CAWSRLGGPFSTYF; CDR3 DNA: TGTGCCTGGAGTAGGCTGGGAGGGCCGTTTTCAACGTACTTC
V gene: TRBV9; D gene: NA; clone size: NA; J gene: TRBJ1-1; CDR3 protein: CASSVGGGRTEAFF; CDR3 DNA: TGTGCCAGCAGCGTAGGTGGGGGCCGCACTGAAGCTTTCTTT
V gene: TRBV5-6; D gene: NA; clone size: NA; J gene: TRBJ2-7; CDR3 protein: CASSPADFAMGPYEQYF; CDR3 DNA: TGTGCCAGCAGCCCGGCGGATTTTGCCATGGGGCCCTACGAGCAGTACTTC
V gene: TRBV25-1; D gene: NA; clone size: NA; J gene: TRBJ1-6; CDR3 protein: CASRSRVDNSPLHF; CDR3 DNA: TGTGCCAGCAGGAGCAGGGTAGATAATTCACCCCTCCACTTT
V gene: TRBV6-5; D gene: NA; clone size: NA; J gene: TRBJ2-7; CDR3 protein: CASSYARLGYEQYF; CDR3 DNA: TGTGCCAGCAGTTACGCTAGGTTAGGATACGAGCAGTACTTC
V gene: TRBV5-1; D gene: TRBD1; clone size: few; J gene: TRBJ1-1; CDR3 protein: CATSETGGFSEAFF; CDR3 DNA: TGCGCCACCTCCGAGACAGGGGGATTTTCTGAAGCTTTCTTT
V gene: TRBV29-1; D gene: TRBD2; clone size: NA; J gene: TRBJ2-7; CDR3 protein: CSAFALAGGLYEQYF; CDR3 DNA: TGCAGCGCCTTTGCACTAGCGGGGGGGCTCTACGAGCAGTACTTC
V gene: TRBV5-4; D gene: NA; clone size: once; J gene: TRBJ2-5; CDR3 protein: CASSLPRPQETQYF; CDR3 DNA: TGTGCCAGCAGCCTACCTAGACCGCAAGAGACCCAGTACTTC
V gene: TRBV28; D gene: NA; clone size: NA; J gene: TRBJ1-1; CDR3 protein: CASNGGGTEAFF; CDR3 DNA: TGTGCCAGCAACGGGGGGGGCACTGAAGCTTTCTTT
V gene: TRBV5-6; D gene: NA; clone size: NA; J gene: TRBJ2-3; CDR3 protein: CASSPKVGQGTDTQYF; CDR3 DNA: TGTGCCAGCAGCCCGAAGGTTGGGCAGGGGACAGATACGCAGTATTTT
V gene: TRBV6-5; D gene: NA; clone size: NA; J gene: TRBJ2-3; CDR3 protein: CACGGGDTDTQYF; CDR3 DNA: TGTGCCTGTGGGGGGGGCGACACAGATACGCAGTATTTT
V gene: TRBV2; D gene: NA; clone size: once; J gene: TRBJ1-2; CDR3 protein: CASSEAPVGADGYTF; CDR3 DNA: TGTGCCAGCAGTGAAGCTCCAGTAGGGGCCGATGGCTACACCTTC
V gene: TRBV7-2; D gene: NA; clone size: NA; J gene: TRBJ1-2; CDR3 protein: CASSLNQGLISYTF; CDR3 DNA: TGTGCCAGCAGCTTAAACCAGGGTTTGATCAGCTACACCTTC
V gene: TRBV28; D gene: TRBD2; clone size: once; J gene: TRBJ2-3; CDR3 protein: CASSLRASGISDTQYF; CDR3 DNA: TGTGCCAGCAGTTTAAGAGCTAGCGGGATCTCAGATACGCAGTATTTT
V gene: TRBV6-4; D gene: NA; clone size: NA; J gene: TRBJ1-1; CDR3 protein: CASSEVGGENTEAFF; CDR3 DNA: TGTGCCAGCAGTGAGGTAGGAGGAGAGAACACTGAAGCTTTCTTT
V gene: TRBV2; D gene: TRBD1; clone size: once; J gene: TRBJ2-6; CDR3 protein: CASSRDSSGANVLTF; CDR3 DNA: TGTGCCAGCAGTCGGGACAGCTCTGGGGCCAACGTCCTGACTTTC